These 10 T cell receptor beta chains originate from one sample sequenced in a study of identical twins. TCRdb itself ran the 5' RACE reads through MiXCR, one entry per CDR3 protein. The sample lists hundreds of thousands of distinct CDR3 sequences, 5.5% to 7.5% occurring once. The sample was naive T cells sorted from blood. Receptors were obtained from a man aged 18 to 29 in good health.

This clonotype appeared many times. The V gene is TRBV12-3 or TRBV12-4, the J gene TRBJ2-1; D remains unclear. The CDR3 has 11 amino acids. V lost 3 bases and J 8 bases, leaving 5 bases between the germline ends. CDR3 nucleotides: TGTGCCAGCAGTTTTGAGTATGAGCAGTTCTTC. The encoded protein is CASSFEYEQFF.

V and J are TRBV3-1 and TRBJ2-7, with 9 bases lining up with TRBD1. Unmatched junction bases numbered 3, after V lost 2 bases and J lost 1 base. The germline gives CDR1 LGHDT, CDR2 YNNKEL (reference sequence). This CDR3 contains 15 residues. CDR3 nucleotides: TGTGCCAGCAGCCAACCCGGGACAGGGTCCTACGAGCAGTACTTC. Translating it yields CASSQPGTGSYEQYF.

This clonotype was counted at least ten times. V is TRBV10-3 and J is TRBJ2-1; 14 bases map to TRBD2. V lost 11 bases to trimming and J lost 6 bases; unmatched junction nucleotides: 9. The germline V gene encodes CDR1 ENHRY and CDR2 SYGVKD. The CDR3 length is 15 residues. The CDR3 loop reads CASLKGLAGVNEQFF. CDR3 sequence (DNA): TGTGCCTCCCTCAAGGGACTAGCGGGAGTCAATGAGCAGTTCTTC.

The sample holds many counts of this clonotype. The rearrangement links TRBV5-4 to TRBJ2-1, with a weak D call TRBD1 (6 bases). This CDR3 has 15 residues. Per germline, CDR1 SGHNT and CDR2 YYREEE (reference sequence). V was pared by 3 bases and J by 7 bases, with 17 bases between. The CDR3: CASSSGQPLQNEQFF. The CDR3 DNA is TGTGCCAGCAGCTCGGGACAACCCCTCCAAAATGAGCAGTTCTTC.

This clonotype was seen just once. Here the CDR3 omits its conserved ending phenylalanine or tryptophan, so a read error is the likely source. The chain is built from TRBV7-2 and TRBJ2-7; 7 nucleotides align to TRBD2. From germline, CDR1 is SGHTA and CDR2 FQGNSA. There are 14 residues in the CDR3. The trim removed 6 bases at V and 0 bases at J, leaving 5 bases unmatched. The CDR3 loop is CASRESGASYEQYI. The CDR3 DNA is TGTGCCAGCAGAGAAAGCGGGGCCTCCTACGAGCAGTACATC.

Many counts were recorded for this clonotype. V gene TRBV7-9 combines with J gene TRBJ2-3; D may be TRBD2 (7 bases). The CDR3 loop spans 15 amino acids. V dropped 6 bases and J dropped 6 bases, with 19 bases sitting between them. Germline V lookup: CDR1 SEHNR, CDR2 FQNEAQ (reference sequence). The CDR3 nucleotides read TGTGCCAGCAGGGTGGCGGGGGCCTCACCGGATACGCAGTATTTT. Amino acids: CASRVAGASPDTQYF.

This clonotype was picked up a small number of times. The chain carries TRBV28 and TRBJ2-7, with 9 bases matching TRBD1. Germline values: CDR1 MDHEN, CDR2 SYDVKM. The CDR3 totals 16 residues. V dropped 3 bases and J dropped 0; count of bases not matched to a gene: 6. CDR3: CASSFPRQGGSYEQYF. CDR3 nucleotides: TGTGCCAGCAGTTTCCCGAGACAGGGGGGCTCCTACGAGCAGTACTTC.

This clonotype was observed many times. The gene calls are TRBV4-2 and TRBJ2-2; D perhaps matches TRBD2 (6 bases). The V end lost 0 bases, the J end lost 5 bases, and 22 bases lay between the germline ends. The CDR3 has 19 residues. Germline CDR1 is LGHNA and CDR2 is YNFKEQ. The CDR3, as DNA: TGTGCCAGCAGCCAAGACGCGGCTAGCGTAGGTCGTTTTACCGGGGAGCTGTTTTTT. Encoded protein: CASSQDAASVGRFTGELFF.

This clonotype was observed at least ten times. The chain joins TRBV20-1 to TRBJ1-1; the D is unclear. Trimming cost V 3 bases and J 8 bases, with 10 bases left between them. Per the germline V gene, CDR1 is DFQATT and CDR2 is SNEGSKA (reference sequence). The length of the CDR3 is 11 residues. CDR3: CSARVSLEAFF. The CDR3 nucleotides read TGCAGTGCTAGGGTATCATTAGAAGCTTTCTTT.

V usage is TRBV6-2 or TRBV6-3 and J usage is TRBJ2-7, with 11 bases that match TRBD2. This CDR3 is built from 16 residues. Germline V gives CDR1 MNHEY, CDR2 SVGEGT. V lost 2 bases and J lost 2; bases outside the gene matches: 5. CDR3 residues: CASSYRIAGGPYEQYF. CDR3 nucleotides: TGTGCCAGCAGTTACCGAATAGCGGGAGGGCCCTACGAGCAGTACTTC.